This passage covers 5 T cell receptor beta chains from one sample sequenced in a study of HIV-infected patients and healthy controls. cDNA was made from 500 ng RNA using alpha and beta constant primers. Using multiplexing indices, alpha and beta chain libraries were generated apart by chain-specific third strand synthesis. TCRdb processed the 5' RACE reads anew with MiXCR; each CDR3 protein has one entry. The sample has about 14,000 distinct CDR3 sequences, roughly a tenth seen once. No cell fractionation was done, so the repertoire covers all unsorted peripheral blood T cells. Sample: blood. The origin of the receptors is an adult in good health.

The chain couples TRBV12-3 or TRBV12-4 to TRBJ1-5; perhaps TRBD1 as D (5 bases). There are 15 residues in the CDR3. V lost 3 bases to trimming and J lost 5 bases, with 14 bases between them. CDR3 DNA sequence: TGTGCCAGCAGTTTTGAAGGGGATCGGGATCAGCCCCAGCATTTT. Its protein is CASSFEGDRDQPQHF.

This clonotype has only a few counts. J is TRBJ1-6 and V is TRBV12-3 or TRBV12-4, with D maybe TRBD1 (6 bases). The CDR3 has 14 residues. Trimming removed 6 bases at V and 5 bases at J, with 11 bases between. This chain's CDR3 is CASRKTGHNSPLHF. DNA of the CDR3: TGTGCCAGCAGGAAGACAGGTCATAATTCACCCCTCCACTTT.

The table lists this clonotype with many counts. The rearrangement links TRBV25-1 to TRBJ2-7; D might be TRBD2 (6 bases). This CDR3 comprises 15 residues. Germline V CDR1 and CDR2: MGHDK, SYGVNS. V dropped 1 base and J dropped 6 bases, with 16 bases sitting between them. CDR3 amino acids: CASSEFKVAGGEQYF. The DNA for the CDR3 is TGTGCCAGCAGTGAATTCAAGGTGGCCGGGGGCGAGCAGTACTTC.

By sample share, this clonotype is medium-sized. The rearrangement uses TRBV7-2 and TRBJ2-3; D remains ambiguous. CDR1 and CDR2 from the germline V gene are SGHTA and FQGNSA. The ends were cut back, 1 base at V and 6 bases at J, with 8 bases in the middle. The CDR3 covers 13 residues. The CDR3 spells CASSLGRLDTQYF. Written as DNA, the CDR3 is TGTGCCAGCAGCTTAGGCAGGTTGGATACGCAGTATTTT.

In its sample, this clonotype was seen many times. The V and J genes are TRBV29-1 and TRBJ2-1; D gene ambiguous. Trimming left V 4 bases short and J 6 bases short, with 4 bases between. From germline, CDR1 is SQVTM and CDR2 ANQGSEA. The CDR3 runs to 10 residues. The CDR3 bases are TGCAGCGTTGCTGTCAATGAGCAGTTCTTC. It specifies CSVAVNEQFF.